This passage covers 10 T cell receptor beta chains from one sample sequenced in a study of neurological immune-mediated disorders. TCRdb called the 5' RACE reads again in MiXCR, with one record for every CDR3 protein. The sample consists of more than 45,000 distinct CDR3 sequences, around a tenth of them appearing once. The sample consisted of PBMCs. These receptors all stem from a woman aged 40 to 50 with HTLV-1-associated myelopathy (HAM/TSP).

In its sample, this clonotype was seen many times. The rearrangement joins TRBV12-3 or TRBV12-4 to TRBJ2-3, with 10 bases matching TRBD2. CDR3 length: 14 amino acids. The V and J ends lost 6 bases and 8 bases, in that order; junction bases with no gene match: 8. The CDR3 region has the DNA TGTGCCAGCAGAACCGGGACTAGCGCCGGTACGCAGTATTTT. It codes for CASRTGTSAGTQYF.

This clonotype was seen ten or more times. The chain uses TRBV7-2 and TRBJ2-2, with D perhaps matching TRBD2 (5 bases). V was cut by 1 base and J by 5 bases, with 17 bases left in between. The CDR3 length is 17 residues. Germline V lookup: CDR1 SGHTA, CDR2 FQGNSA. The CDR3, as DNA: TGTGCCAGCAGCTTAGACCTTAGGCGGGCTAGGACCGGGGAGCTGTTTTTT. Amino acids: CASSLDLRRARTGELFF. Full variable domain (missing parts from reference TRBV7-2 and TRBJ2-2): GAGVSQSPSNKVTEKGKDVELRCDPISGHTALYWYRQSLGQGLEFLIYFQGNSAPDKSGLPSDRFSAERTGGSVSTLTIQRTQQEDSAVYLCASSLDLRRARTGELFFGEGSRLTVL.

This clonotype came up many times. The rearrangement joins TRBV20-1 to TRBJ1-5; D may be TRBD1 (5 bases). Germline loops: CDR1 DFQATT, CDR2 SNEGSKA (reference sequence). Between the trimmed V and J ends, which lost 1 base and 4 bases, there was a span of 8 bases. The CDR3 length is 13 residues. This CDR3 reads CSARGDGNQPQHF. The CDR3 DNA reads as TGCAGTGCTAGAGGGGACGGAAATCAGCCCCAGCATTTT.

This clonotype showed up many times. The chain couples TRBV12-3 or TRBV12-4 to TRBJ2-1; 9 bases fit TRBD2. V lost 7 bases, J lost 2 bases, and 12 bases stayed unmatched. The CDR3 contains 17 residues. CDR3 residues: CASTTSQRGAAYNEQFF. The CDR3, as DNA: TGTGCCAGCACCACGTCCCAGCGGGGGGCCGCCTACAATGAGCAGTTCTTC.

By frequency in the sample, this clonotype is medium-sized (0.01 to 0.1%). This chain joins TRBV27 and TRBJ1-1; perhaps TRBD1 as D (5 bases). Per germline, CDR1 MNHEY and CDR2 SMNVEV (reference sequence). V lost 5 bases and J 1 base, leaving 14 bases between the germline ends. The CDR3 is 15 residues long. The CDR3 is CASSIAGTENTEAFF. In DNA, the CDR3 is TGTGCCAGCAGTATTGCTGGGACGGAGAACACTGAAGCTTTCTTT.

This clonotype was seen ten or more times. The chain's CDR3 is CASSSATLYEQYF. For the CDR3, the DNA is TGTGCCAGCAGCTCCGCGACCCTCTACGAGCAGTACTTC. The genes are TRBV7-2 and TRBJ2-7; no clear D gene. Trimming shortened V by 4 bases and J by 3 bases, and 10 bases separated the two germline ends. Germline V gene data show CDR1 as SGHTA and CDR2 as FQGNSA. The CDR3 runs to 13 residues.

Only a few counts were recorded for this clonotype. The J gene is TRBJ2-5, the V gene TRBV20-1; D is ambiguous. Germline V gene sequence: CDR1 DFQATT, CDR2 SNEGSKA (reference sequence). CDR3 length equals 14 residues. Trimming removed 8 bases from V and 4 bases from J, with 20 bases in between. The CDR3 here is CSTILNVGGETQYF. The CDR3 coding sequence is TGCAGTACGATCCTTAACGTCGGTGGAGAGACCCAGTACTTC.

V is TRBV2 and J is TRBJ2-1; TRBD2 is a possible D gene (6 bases). Trimming stripped 6 bases from V and 6 bases from J, with 15 bases between. The CDR3 consists of 14 residues. Germline V lookup: CDR1 SNHLY, CDR2 FYNNEI. This chain's CDR3 is CASSLTTSTNEQFF. CDR3 nucleotide sequence: TGTGCCAGCAGCCTCACGACTAGTACCAATGAGCAGTTCTTC.

This clonotype has a count of ten or more. The V gene is TRBV20-1, the J gene TRBJ2-5; TRBD2 might be the D (6 bases). Germline V CDR1 and CDR2: DFQATT, SNEGSKA (reference sequence). This CDR3 contains 15 residues. The V gene lost 2 bases and the J gene lost 0 bases, with 13 bases spanning the gap. The CDR3 reads CSARRGLPYQETQYF. The CDR3, as DNA: TGCAGTGCTAGACGAGGACTACCGTACCAAGAGACCCAGTACTTC.

A remark on this clonotype: At one end the junction does not follow the germline gene, possibly because of a read error. This sequence joins TRBV6-2 or TRBV6-3 and TRBJ1-5; perhaps TRBD1 as D (6 bases). This CDR3 region has 17 residues. Germline assignment: CDR1 MNHEY and CDR2 SVGEGT. The CDR3 DNA is TGTGCCAGCAGTTACCAGACCGGGACATATGTTAATCAGCCTCAGCATTTT. This codes for CASSYQTGTYVNQPQHF.